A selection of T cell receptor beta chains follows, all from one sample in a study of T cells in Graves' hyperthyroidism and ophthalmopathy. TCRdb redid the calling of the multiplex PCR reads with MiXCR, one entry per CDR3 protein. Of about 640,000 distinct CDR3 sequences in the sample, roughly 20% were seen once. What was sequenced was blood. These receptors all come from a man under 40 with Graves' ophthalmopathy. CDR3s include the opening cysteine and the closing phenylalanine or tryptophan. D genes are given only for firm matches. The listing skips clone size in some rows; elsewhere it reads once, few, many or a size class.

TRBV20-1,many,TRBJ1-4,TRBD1,CSADTGTDNEKLFF,TGCAGTGCTGATACCGGGACAGATAATGAAAAACTGTTTTTT
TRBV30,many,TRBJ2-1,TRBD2,CAWNPRGAGYYNEQFF,TGTGCCTGGAATCCTCGAGGAGCGGGATATTACAATGAGCAGTTCTTC
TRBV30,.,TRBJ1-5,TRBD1,CAWNRGLDQPQHF,TGTGCCTGGAACAGGGGGCTAGACCAGCCCCAGCATTTT
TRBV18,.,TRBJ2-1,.,CASSKAGTLDNEQFF,TGTGCCAGCTCAAAGGCCGGGACATTAGACAATGAGCAGTTCTTC
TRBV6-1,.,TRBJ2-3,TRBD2,CASGTSGKADTQYF,TGTGCCAGCGGGACTAGCGGGAAGGCAGATACGCAGTATTTT
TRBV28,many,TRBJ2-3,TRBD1,CASRGQGVGTDTQYF,TGTGCCAGCAGGGGACAGGGGGTTGGCACAGATACGCAGTATTTT
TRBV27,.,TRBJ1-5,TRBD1,CASRETGVNQPQHF,TGTGCCAGCAGGGAGACAGGGGTCAATCAGCCCCAGCATTTT
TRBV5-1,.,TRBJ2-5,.,CASSLNRGSRTQYF,TGCGCCAGCAGCTTAAACCGCGGGTCACGGACCCAGTACTTC
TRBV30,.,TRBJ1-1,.,CAWSSAGALAFF,TGTGCCTGGAGTTCCGCGGGGGCTCTGGCTTTCTTT
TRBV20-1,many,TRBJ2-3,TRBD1,CSAYRGFGTDTQYF,TGCAGTGCTTACAGGGGGTTTGGCACAGATACGCAGTATTTT
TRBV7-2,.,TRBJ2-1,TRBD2,CASSLEASGRVGEQFF,TGTGCCAGCAGCTTAGAGGCTAGCGGGAGGGTTGGTGAGCAGTTCTTC
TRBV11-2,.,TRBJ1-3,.,CASSLLTGGPGNTIYF,TGTGCCAGCAGCTTACTCACAGGTGGACCTGGAAACACCATATATTTT
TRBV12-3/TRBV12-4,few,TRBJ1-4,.,CASSFAVFGEFSENEKLFF,TGTGCCAGCAGTTTCGCGGTGTTCGGGGAATTTAGCGAGAATGAAAAACTGTTTTTT
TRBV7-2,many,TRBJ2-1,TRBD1,CASSSGTGGNEQFF,TGTGCCAGCAGCTCGGGGACAGGGGGCAATGAGCAGTTCTTC
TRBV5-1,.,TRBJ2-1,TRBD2,CASSFLGEGYGEQFF,TGCGCCAGCAGCTTCCTCGGGGAGGGGTACGGTGAGCAGTTCTTC
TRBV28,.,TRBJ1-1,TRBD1,CASSTPDRANTEAFF,TGTGCCAGCAGTACCCCGGACAGGGCGAACACTGAAGCTTTCTTT
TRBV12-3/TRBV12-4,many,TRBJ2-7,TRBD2,CASTTGLAYEQYF,TGTGCCAGCACCACAGGACTAGCCTACGAGCAGTACTTC
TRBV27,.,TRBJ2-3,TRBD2,CASSFRRGETDTQYF,TGTGCCAGCAGCTTCCGGCGGGGGGAGACAGATACGCAGTATTTT
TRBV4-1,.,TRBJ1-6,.,CASSHLEGFIGNSPLHF,TGCGCCAGCAGCCATTTAGAGGGGTTTATTGGTAATTCACCCCTCCACTTT
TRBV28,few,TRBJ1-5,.,CASSFTTSSNQPQHF,TGTGCCAGCAGTTTCACGACGAGTAGCAATCAGCCCCAGCATTTT
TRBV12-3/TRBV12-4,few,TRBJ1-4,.,CASSFLGQTGEKLFF,TGTGCCAGCAGTTTCCTCGGGCAGACGGGTGAAAAACTGTTTTTT
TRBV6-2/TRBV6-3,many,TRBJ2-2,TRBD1,CASSTRQGIGTGELFF,TGTGCCAGCAGTACCAGACAGGGGATCGGCACCGGGGAGCTGTTTTTT
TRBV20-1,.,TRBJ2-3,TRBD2,CSARDYSGRSTDTQYF,TGCAGTGCTAGAGATTATAGCGGGAGGTCCACAGATACGCAGTATTTT
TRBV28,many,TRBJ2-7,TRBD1,CASSSPWGRQGHEQYF,TGTGCCAGCAGTTCCCCCTGGGGGCGACAGGGACACGAGCAGTACTTC
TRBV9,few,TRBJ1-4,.,CASSVATTNEKLFF,TGTGCCAGCAGCGTAGCTACCACTAATGAAAAACTGTTTTTT
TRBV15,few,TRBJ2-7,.,CATSSSLLTDTYEQYF,TGTGCCACCAGCAGTTCACTCCTGACAGATACCTACGAGCAGTACTTC
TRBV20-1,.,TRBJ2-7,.,CSTSGQGNYEQYF,TGCAGTACTAGCGGACAGGGTAACTACGAGCAGTACTTC
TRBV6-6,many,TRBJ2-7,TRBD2,CASSYVTSGRSYEQYF,TGTGCCAGCAGTTACGTGACTAGCGGGAGGTCCTACGAGCAGTACTTC
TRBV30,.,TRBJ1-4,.,CACILTPTNEKLFF,TGTGCCTGTATTCTGACACCCACTAATGAAAAACTGTTTTTT
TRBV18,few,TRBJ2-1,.,CASSPPMSGGSYNEQFF,TGTGCCAGCTCACCACCTATGTCCGGAGGGTCCTACAATGAGCAGTTCTTC
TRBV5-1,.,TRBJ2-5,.,CASYARGGETQYF,TGCGCCAGCTATGCCAGGGGCGGTGAGACCCAGTACTTC
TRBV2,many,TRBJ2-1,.,CARVEGEGSQEQFF,TGTGCCAGGGTCGAGGGAGAGGGGTCGCAGGAGCAGTTCTTC
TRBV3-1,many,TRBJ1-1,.,CASSQRRVAFF,TGTGCCAGCAGCCAAAGGAGGGTAGCTTTCTTT
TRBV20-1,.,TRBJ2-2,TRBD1,CSATGTATGELFF,TGCAGTGCTACCGGGACAGCTACCGGGGAGCTGTTTTTT
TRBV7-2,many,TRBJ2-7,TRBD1,CASSLRDRVYEQYF,TGTGCCAGCAGCTTAAGGGACAGAGTCTACGAGCAGTACTTC
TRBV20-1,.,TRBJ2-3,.,CSASSGPMQYF,TGCAGTGCTAGCAGCGGGCCCATGCAGTATTTT
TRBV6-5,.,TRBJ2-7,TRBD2,CASSYGTSGKVHEQYF,TGTGCCAGCAGTTACGGGACTAGCGGGAAGGTCCACGAGCAGTACTTC
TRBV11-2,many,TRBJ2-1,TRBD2,CASSFLRREYDNEQFF,TGTGCCAGCAGCTTCCTCAGGCGGGAGTATGACAATGAGCAGTTCTTC
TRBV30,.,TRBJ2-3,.,CAWSVRGASTDTQYF,TGTGCCTGGAGTGTACGCGGAGCTAGCACAGATACGCAGTATTTT
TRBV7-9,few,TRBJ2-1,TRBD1,CASSGTTGHNEQFF,TGTGCCAGCAGCGGAACGACAGGGCACAATGAGCAGTTCTTC
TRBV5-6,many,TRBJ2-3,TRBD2,CASRGSGSGTDTQYF,TGTGCCAGCAGGGGTAGCGGGAGCGGCACAGATACGCAGTATTTT
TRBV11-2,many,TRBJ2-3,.,CASSFMSASTDTQYF,TGTGCCAGCAGCTTTATGTCAGCGAGCACAGATACGCAGTATTTT
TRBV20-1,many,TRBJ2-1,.,CSARDRASQFF,TGCAGTGCTAGAGATCGAGCTTCGCAGTTCTTC
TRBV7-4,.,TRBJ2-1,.,CASRDREEGACSYNEQFF,TGTGCCAGCAGAGACAGGGAGGAAGGAGCCTGCTCCTACAATGAGCAGTTCTTC
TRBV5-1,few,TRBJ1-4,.,CASSAEIATNEKLFF,TGCGCCAGCAGCGCAGAAATAGCAACTAATGAAAAACTGTTTTTT
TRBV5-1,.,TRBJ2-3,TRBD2,CASSLGRESVDTQYF,TGCGCCAGCAGCTTGGGGCGGGAGTCGGTAGATACGCAGTATTTT
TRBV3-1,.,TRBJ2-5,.,CASSREGSAQETQYF,TGTGCCAGCAGCCGAGAAGGTAGCGCCCAAGAGACCCAGTACTTC
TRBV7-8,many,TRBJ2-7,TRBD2,CASSSTGTSGSYEQYF,TGTGCCAGCAGCTCAACAGGGACTAGCGGGAGCTACGAGCAGTACTTC
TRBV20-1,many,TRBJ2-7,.,CSAQDPSSYEQYF,TGCAGTGCTCAGGACCCGAGCTCCTACGAGCAGTACTTC
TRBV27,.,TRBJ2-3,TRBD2,CATRGGTSGRDTQYF,TGTGCCACCCGCGGGGGGACTAGCGGGAGAGATACGCAGTATTTT
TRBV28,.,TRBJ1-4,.,CASSSYRDGEKLFF,TGTGCCAGCAGTTCTTACAGGGATGGTGAAAAACTGTTTTTT
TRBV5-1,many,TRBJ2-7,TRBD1,CASSWDRKGSEQYF,TGCGCCAGCAGTTGGGACAGGAAAGGATCCGAGCAGTACTTC
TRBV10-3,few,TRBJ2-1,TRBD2,CAISGSGNSYNEQFF,TGTGCCATCAGTGGGAGCGGGAACTCCTACAATGAGCAGTTCTTC
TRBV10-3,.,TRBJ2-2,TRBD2,CAISPLAGTNTGELFF,TGTGCCATCAGTCCACTAGCGGGAACGAACACCGGGGAGCTGTTTTTT
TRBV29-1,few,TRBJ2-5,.,CSVLQETQYF,TGCAGCGTTTTACAAGAGACCCAGTACTTC
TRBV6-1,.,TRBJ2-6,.,CASSGTFGANVLTF,TGTGCCAGCAGCGGGACATTTGGGGCCAACGTCCTGACTTTC
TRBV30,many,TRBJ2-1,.,CAWRGMGNEQFF,TGTGCCTGGAGGGGAATGGGTAATGAGCAGTTCTTC
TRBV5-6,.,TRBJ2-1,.,CASSHAYNEQFF,TGTGCCAGCAGCCATGCGTACAATGAGCAGTTCTTC
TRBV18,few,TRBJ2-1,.,CASSPLGSINEQFF,TGTGCCAGCTCACCACTCGGATCTATCAATGAGCAGTTCTTC
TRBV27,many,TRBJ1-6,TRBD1,CASSPRDRVNSPLHF,TGTGCCAGCAGTCCGAGGGACAGGGTTAATTCACCCCTCCACTTT